These T cell receptor beta chains were read from a single sample in a study of a mutant IDH1 vaccine in newly diagnosed glioma. Repertoires were generated with immunoSEQ multiplex PCR, while TCRdb's copy carries only in-frame clones and drops some. The table has about 50,000 clones, 86% seen once. This sample comprised PBMCs, obtained from a glioma patient treated with radiotherapy, temozolomide or both. These receptors were taken from a man between 35 and 55 years old with glioma. The CDR3 runs from the conserved cysteine through the conserved F or W. D genes are given only for firm matches. For some rows the clone size is stated as once, few or many, or as a class when expanded; others skip it.

CDR3	DNA	D	size	V	J
CASSLARGTDTQYF	TGTGCCAGCAGCTTAGCCCGTGGCACAGATACGCAGTATTTT	-	-	TRBV7-2	TRBJ2-3
CASSLEAGTPAFF	TGTGCCAGCAGCTTGGAGGCGGGTACTCCAGCTTTCTTT	-	-	TRBV7-6	TRBJ1-1
CASSRGGRGYTF	TGTGCCAGCTCCCGGGGGGGTCGTGGCTACACCTTC	-	-	TRBV11-3	TRBJ1-2
CAPSASGRGNTQYF	TGTGCCCCGTCCGCTAGCGGGAGGGGGAATACGCAGTATTTT	TRBD2	-	TRBV9	TRBJ2-3
CASSSQPSYEQYF	TGTGCCAGCAGTTCCCAGCCCTCCTACGAGCAGTACTTC	-	once	TRBV28	TRBJ2-7
CASRGGQPQHF	TGTGCCAGCAGGGGGGGCCAGCCCCAGCATTTT	-	-	TRBV28	TRBJ1-5
CASAPGTGGRETQYF	TGTGCCAGCGCCCCCGGGACAGGGGGCCGCGAGACCCAGTACTTC	TRBD1	-	TRBV9	TRBJ2-5
CASSSNLGTGQPQHF	TGTGCCAGCTCATCGAATCTAGGGACAGGGCAGCCCCAGCATTTT	TRBD1	few	TRBV18	TRBJ1-5
CASSFGGAEAFF	TGTGCCAGCAGCTTCGGGGGGGCTGAAGCTTTCTTT	-	-	TRBV7-8	TRBJ1-1
CSVDGGDQETQYF	TGCAGCGTTGACGGCGGAGATCAAGAGACCCAGTACTTC	-	-	TRBV29-1	TRBJ2-5
CASSEGRTGELFF	TGTGCCAGCAGTGAAGGCCGGACCGGGGAGCTGTTTTTT	-	-	TRBV2	TRBJ2-2
CASSQGDRGPYQPQHF	TGCGCCAGCAGCCAAGGGGACAGGGGGCCGTATCAGCCCCAGCATTTT	TRBD1	few	TRBV4-1	TRBJ1-5
CASSFPLAGRNNEQFF	TGTGCCAGCAGCTTCCCCCTAGCGGGGCGGAACAATGAGCAGTTCTTC	TRBD2	-	TRBV7-9	TRBJ2-1
CASSLLLLARGADTQYF	TGTGCCAGCAGCTTGCTCCTACTAGCGAGAGGGGCAGATACGCAGTATTTT	TRBD2	-	TRBV5-8	TRBJ2-3
CASTLERRSGRSGELFF	TGTGCCAGTACCCTCGAAAGGCGGAGCGGGAGATCCGGGGAGCTGTTTTTT	TRBD2	-	TRBV19	TRBJ2-2
CASSALGGGNQPQHF	TGTGCCAGCAGCGCACTAGGGGGCGGCAATCAGCCCCAGCATTTT	TRBD1	-	TRBV5-5	TRBJ1-5
CASSYTSYEQYF	TGCGCCAGCAGCTACACTAGCTACGAGCAGTACTTC	-	-	TRBV5-1	TRBJ2-7
CASSPLEYGASGGYNEQFF	TGTGCCAGCAGTCCCCTGGAGTATGGTGCTAGCGGGGGTTACAATGAGCAGTTCTTC	TRBD2	-	TRBV28	TRBJ2-1
CASSRGLAGTYEQYF	TGTGCCAGCAGCAGGGGACTAGCGGGGACCTACGAGCAGTACTTC	TRBD2	-	TRBV6-5	TRBJ2-7
CAISAASGSSYNEQFF	TGTGCCATCAGTGCCGCAAGCGGGAGCTCCTACAATGAGCAGTTCTTC	TRBD2	-	TRBV10-3	TRBJ2-1
CASSRGAGGYTF	TGCGCCAGCAGCCGGGGGGCTGGAGGCTACACCTTC	-	-	TRBV4-1	TRBJ1-2
CASSSLAGVTYEQYF	TGTGCCAGCAGCTCACTAGCGGGAGTAACCTACGAGCAGTACTTC	TRBD2	-	TRBV7-9	TRBJ2-7
CASSLEGKQETQYF	TGCGCCAGCAGCTTGGAAGGCAAGCAAGAGACCCAGTACTTC	-	-	TRBV5-1	TRBJ2-5
CASSPQGHGGEQYF	TGTGCCAGCAGCCCCCAGGGGCACGGCGGGGAGCAGTACTTC	-	once	TRBV11-3	TRBJ2-7
CASKGDRASTEAFF	TGTGCCAGTAAGGGCGACAGGGCGAGCACTGAAGCTTTCTTT	TRBD1	-	TRBV19	TRBJ1-1
CASSPGLAGVGEQYF	TGTGCCAGCAGTCCAGGACTAGCGGGAGTGGGCGAGCAGTACTTC	TRBD2	-	TRBV27	TRBJ2-7
CASSGSGVGEPQHF	TGTGCCAGCAGTGGTTCGGGGGTAGGTGAGCCCCAGCATTTT	-	-	TRBV6-1	TRBJ1-5
CASSAGGISYEQYF	TGTGCCAGCAGCGCCGGGGGGATCAGCTACGAGCAGTACTTC	TRBD2	few	TRBV7-2	TRBJ2-7
CASSGRSGTLGSYQETQYF	TGTGCCAGCAGCGGCCGATCCGGGACACTAGGATCCTACCAAGAGACCCAGTACTTC	-	-	TRBV21-1	TRBJ2-5
CASSQVLGQGGDEQFF	TGCGCCAGCAGCCAAGTGTTAGGACAGGGGGGCGATGAGCAGTTCTTC	TRBD1	-	TRBV4-1	TRBJ2-1
CATSRADRDQETQYF	TGTGCCACCAGCAGGGCAGACAGGGATCAAGAGACCCAGTACTTC	TRBD1	-	TRBV15	TRBJ2-5
CASSLTPGLAGGGGELFF	TGTGCCAGCAGCTTAACCCCGGGACTAGCGGGAGGAGGCGGGGAGCTGTTTTTT	TRBD2	-	TRBV7-3	TRBJ2-2
CASSLGQGAPSGANVLTF	TGTGCCAGCAGCTTAGGGCAGGGGGCCCCATCCGGGGCCAACGTCCTGACTTTC	TRBD1	-	TRBV7-9	TRBJ2-6
CASSTTQGSYEQYF	TGTGCCAGCTCAACTACACAGGGGTCCTACGAGCAGTACTTC	TRBD1	-	TRBV18	TRBJ2-7
CASSFPGQGETGNTIYF	TGTGCCAGCAGCTTCCCGGGACAGGGGGAAACTGGAAACACCATATATTTT	TRBD1	few	TRBV7-9	TRBJ1-3
CASSKLSTGLYYYEQYF	TGTGCCAGCAGCAAGTTATCAACGGGACTCTACTACTACGAGCAGTACTTC	-	-	TRBV21-1	TRBJ2-7
CASSRRSTDTQYF	TGTGCCAGCAGTAGACGGAGCACAGATACGCAGTATTTT	-	once	TRBV6-6	TRBJ2-3
CASSRSGLGNYEQYF	TGTGCCAGCAGCCGGTCCGGACTAGGAAACTACGAGCAGTACTTC	TRBD2	-	TRBV6-5	TRBJ2-7
CASSRTGVVYSGANVLTF	TGTGCCAGCAGCCGGACAGGGGTTGTATACTCTGGGGCCAACGTCCTGACTTTC	TRBD1	-	TRBV5-5	TRBJ2-6
CASSYQPGKEETQYF	TGTGCCAGCAGTTACCAGCCAGGGAAAGAGGAGACCCAGTACTTC	-	-	TRBV6-5	TRBJ2-5
CASSKLAGSSYEQYF	TGTGCCAGTAGTAAATTAGCGGGTAGCTCCTACGAGCAGTACTTC	TRBD2	-	TRBV19	TRBJ2-7
CASTKRAGTGELFF	TGTGCCAGCACGAAGCGGGCGGGGACCGGGGAGCTGTTTTTT	-	medium-sized	TRBV6-4	TRBJ2-2
CASSSLAGGLEAYEQYF	TGTGCCAGCTCAAGCTTAGCGGGAGGCCTGGAGGCCTACGAGCAGTACTTC	TRBD2	-	TRBV18	TRBJ2-7
CASSFVLGGATDTQYF	TGTGCCAGCAGCTTCGTTTTGGGGGGGGCCACAGATACGCAGTATTTT	-	-	TRBV7-2	TRBJ2-3
CASSREAGTSTSFF	TGTGCCAGCAGCAGAGAAGCCGGGACCTCGACGTCTTTCTTT	-	-	TRBV7-3	TRBJ1-1
CASSAWVGRGANVLTF	TGTGCCAGTAGTGCCTGGGTGGGGAGGGGGGCCAACGTCCTGACTTTC	-	-	TRBV19	TRBJ2-6